The present entry profiles one T cell receptor beta chain with its context. What it binds is unknown. This entry comes from a study of CXCR3-negative and CXCR3-positive naive CD8 T cells. Study findings and constraints: Comparison of naive cells showed more hydrophobic TRB CDR3s in CXCR3-positive than in CXCR3-negative naive cells. With surface CD5 comparable between naive subsets, TCR strength was estimated using properties derived from the TRB CDR3. The study found comparably high diversity in both naive subsets and much lower diversity in memory CD8+ cells.

CD45RO-CCR7+CD27+CD95- expression identified naive CD8+ T cells. The CDR3 extends over 13 amino acids. The method, 5' RACE with UMI labels, was used to prepare the TRB cDNA libraries. TCRdb re-called the 5' RACE reads and gives one entry per CDR3 protein, without DNA. This sample's table has over 150,000 distinct CDR3 sequences. This TCR was recovered from a human donor in good health. Some clones in this sample may be carry-over from other donors' samples. Material for sequencing was naive CXCR3+ CD8+ T cells from blood. Subset meaning: CD45RO-CCR7+CD27+CD95- naive CD8+ T cells expressing CXCR3 (TNR3+). The chain joins TRBV12-3 or TRBV12-4 to TRBJ1-5; checking the TCRdb D call of TRBD1 is not possible without DNA. CDR3 region: CASTGQGAQPQHF.